What follows describes a single T cell receptor (beta chain). As yet, its antigen is unknown. TCRdb's copy holds only in-frame clones and misses some; the assay was immunoSEQ multiplex PCR. There are approximately 90,000 clones in the sample; approximately 82% occur only once, and about 16% lies in the top ten. The data belong to a study of Ad26.COV2.S vaccination and SARS-CoV-2 variants. Study-level points and caveats: Placebo recipients trailed vaccine recipients in spike-specific TCR breadth. The breadth of spike-specific CD8+ and CD4+ T cell responses after vaccination was reportedly substantial. Measurements of TCR breadth and depth may have given underestimates of the total T cell responses.

This CDR3 is built from 16 residues. With V trimmed by 7 bases and J by 4 bases, 12 bases remained unmatched. Germline V lookup: CDR1 LNHDA, CDR2 SQIVND (reference sequence). The receptor's source is a human donor who had recovered from COVID-19. Specimen: peripheral blood, collected after recovery from COVID-19. The J gene is TRBJ2-1, the V gene TRBV19; 8 bases align to TRBD1. CDR3 nucleotide sequence: TGTGCCAGTACCGTCATAGGGACAGGTGCATACAATGAGCAGTTCTTC. Protein sequence: CASTVIGTGAYNEQFF.